The 19 T cell receptor beta chains below come from one sample, sequenced in a study of shared clonotypes between healthy human individuals. Clones were sequenced by immunoSEQ multiplex PCR, and TCRdb holds only the in-frame ones, with some missing. The sample includes approximately 250,000 clones, about 65% seen only once; the top ten take over 8.5%. Sequenced sample: memory CD4+ T cells sorted from blood. Subset given: CD45RA-negative fraction. These receptors were obtained from a man aged 25 to 45 in good health.

J is TRBJ2-2 and V is TRBV9, with D unclear. Per the germline V gene, CDR1 is SGDLS and CDR2 is YYNGEE. The length of the CDR3 is 14 residues. The ends were cut back, 2 bases at V and 2 bases at J, with 7 bases in the middle. Written as DNA, the CDR3 is TGTGCCAGCAGCGTCCACCCCAACACCGGGGAGCTGTTTTTT. The encoded protein is CASSVHPNTGELFF. Full variable domain (rest looked up from reference TRBV9 and TRBJ2-2): DSGVTQTPKHLITATGQRVTLRCSPRSGDLSVYWYQQSLDQGLQFLIQYYNGEERAKGNILERFSAQQFPDLHSELNLSSLELGDSALYFCASSVHPNTGELFFGEGSRLTVL.

The chain uses TRBV18 and TRBJ2-3; D may be TRBD1 or TRBD2 (7 bases each). Germline V gives CDR1 KGHSH, CDR2 LQKENI. Trimming shortened V by 3 bases and J by 0 bases, and 16 bases separated the two germline ends. The CDR3 totals 17 residues. The CDR3: CASSPREGALSTDTQYF. DNA of the CDR3: TGTGCCAGCTCACCTAGGGAGGGGGCGCTTAGCACAGATACGCAGTATTTT.

V usage is TRBV5-1 and J usage is TRBJ1-3; TRBD1 matches at 7 bases. Trimming removed 3 bases from V and 4 bases from J; junction bases left unmatched: 13. CDR3 length equals 17 residues. In germline, CDR1 is SGHRS, CDR2 YFSETQ. This CDR3 reads CASSSRPGTVFGNTIYF. CDR3 DNA sequence: TGCGCCAGCAGCTCACGTCCCGGGACAGTTTTCGGAAACACCATATATTTT.

The rearrangement uses TRBV14 and TRBJ2-2, with 10 positions matching TRBD2. The germline CDR1 and CDR2 sequences are SGHDN and FVKESK. V was pared by 3 bases and J by 5 bases, with 9 bases of the junction left unmatched. This CDR3 has 17 amino acids. The CDR3 spells CASSHHSSGRRTGELFF. As DNA, the CDR3 is TGTGCCAGCAGCCACCACTCTAGCGGGAGAAGAACCGGGGAGCTGTTTTTT. Based on the CDR3 plus reference TRBV14 and TRBJ2-2, the full variable domain is EAGVTQFPSHSVIEKGQTVTLRCDPISGHDNLYWYRRVMGKEIKFLLHFVKESKQDESGMPNNRFLAERTGGTYSTLKVQPAELEDSGVYFCASSHHSSGRRTGELFFGEGSRLTVL.

Only a few counts were recorded for this clone. As DNA, the CDR3 is TGCGCCAGCAGCCAAGTAGAGGCCGGGGGGCGTATGGGCTACACCTTC. As protein: CASSQVEAGGRMGYTF. The V and J genes are TRBV4-1 and TRBJ1-2; D may be TRBD1 (6 bases). The CDR3 extends over 16 amino acids. Germline CDR1 MGHRA, CDR2 YSYEKL. Trimming pared 1 base from V and 8 bases from J, leaving 20 bases between.

The gene calls are TRBV27 and TRBJ2-6; weak D call: TRBD1 (6 bases). Germline CDR1 MNHEY, CDR2 SMNVEV (reference sequence). Trimming stripped 5 bases from V and 0 bases from J, with 17 bases between. This CDR3 is built from 18 residues. CDR3 loop: CASSGSQGFFSGANVLTF. In DNA form, the CDR3 reads TGTGCCAGCAGTGGCTCACAGGGTTTCTTCTCTGGGGCCAACGTCCTGACTTTC.

The sample holds a few counts of this clone. CDR3 protein: CASSKGVRVDTYEQYF. The CDR3 DNA sequence: TGTGCCAGCAGCAAAGGAGTCAGGGTAGACACCTACGAGCAGTACTTC. This chain uses TRBV21-1 with TRBJ2-7; the table names TRBD1, a call not compared with the DNA. TRBV21-1 is listed as a pseudogene. The CDR3 sequence is 16 residues long.

The chain has TRBV29-1 and TRBJ2-3; tentatively, D is TRBD1 (6 bases). This CDR3 comprises 17 residues. Looked up from germline, CDR1 is SQVTM and CDR2 is ANQGSEA. Trimming took 0 bases from V and 1 from J, leaving 17 bases between them. CDR3 region: CSVEDLGTTAGTDTQYF. CDR3 sequence (DNA): TGCAGCGTTGAAGATTTGGGGACAACAGCGGGCACAGATACGCAGTATTTT.

The chain couples TRBV6-9 to TRBJ2-7; possible D gene TRBD1, 5 bases. The CDR3 runs 12 residues. The V end was cut by 6 bases, the J end by 6 bases, with 12 bases between. The germline V gene has CDR1 MNHGY and CDR2 SVAAGI. The CDR3 loop is CASSPVGLEQYF. The CDR3 nucleotides are TGTGCCAGCAGCCCCGTGGGGCTCGAGCAGTACTTC.

The V gene is TRBV7-9, the J gene TRBJ2-6, with 7 nucleotides matching TRBD1. This CDR3 comprises 16 residues. J gave up 2 bases and V 6 bases, and 7 bases lay outside the gene matches. Germline-derived CDR1 and CDR2 are SEHNR and FQNEAQ (reference sequence). CDR3 in amino acids: CASSRGLIAGANVLTF. Here the CDR3 DNA reads TGTGCCAGCAGTAGGGGGCTAATTGCTGGGGCCAACGTCCTGACTTTC.

The rearrangement links TRBV2 to TRBJ1-4; perhaps TRBD1 as D (6 bases). The V gene's germline CDR1 is SNHLY and CDR2 FYNNEI. Deletions cut 4 bases from V and 8 bases from J, with 11 bases between. The CDR3 runs 13 residues. CDR3 in DNA: TGTGCCAGCAGTGTTGGACAGAAAGAAAAACTGTTTTTT. It translates to CASSVGQKEKLFF.

The rearrangement uses TRBV15 and TRBJ2-7; no firm D call. Trimming shortened V by 0 bases and J by 4 bases, and 13 bases separated the two germline ends. This CDR3 comprises 15 residues. CDR1 and CDR2 (germline): LNHNV, YYDKDF (reference sequence). The CDR3 spells CATSRDPPGRYEQYF. The CDR3 nucleotides are TGTGCCACCAGCAGAGATCCACCAGGCCGGTACGAGCAGTACTTC.

This clone occurred a few times. The identical CDR3 is also encoded by other nucleotide sequences in the sample. The V and J genes are TRBV5-4 and TRBJ2-7; 8 bases match TRBD1. From germline, CDR1 is SGHNT and CDR2 YYREEE (reference sequence). This CDR3 spans 15 amino acids. After removal of 2 bases from V and 2 bases from J, the junction contained 6 bases not matched to a gene. In DNA, the CDR3 is TGTGCCAGCAGCTTAGGTGGGACAGGAACCTACGAGCAGTACTTC. The encoded protein is CASSLGGTGTYEQYF.

V and J are TRBV29-1 and TRBJ2-1, with 11 bases matching TRBD1. The CDR3 is 14 amino acids. With 7 bases clipped from V and 1 base from J, the junction kept 3 bases outside the gene matches. The germline V gene encodes CDR1 SQVTM and CDR2 ANQGSEA. The CDR3 DNA follows: TGCAGCGCCGGGACAGGGGGGTCCTACAATGAGCAGTTCTTC. It translates to CSAGTGGSYNEQFF.

V is TRBV2 and J is TRBJ2-2; TRBD1 might be the D (6 bases). V was cut by 6 bases and J by 4 bases, with 12 bases left in between. CDR3 length equals 14 residues. In germline, CDR1 is SNHLY, CDR2 FYNNEI. DNA of the CDR3: TGTGCCAGCAGCAGGTGGGGGCCCACCGGGGAGCTGTTTTTT. This gives the protein CASSRWGPTGELFF.

This clone has at least ten counts. This sequence joins TRBV5-1 and TRBJ2-2; D is unclear. The length of the CDR3 is 14 residues. V lost 6 bases, J lost 3 bases, and 12 bases lay in between. Looked up from germline, CDR1 is SGHRS and CDR2 is YFSETQ. The CDR3 coding sequence is TGCGCCAGCACCCAGCAGGACCACACCGGGGAGCTGTTTTTT. Residues: CASTQQDHTGELFF.

Remarks on this clone: At one end, the junction sequence differs from germline, possibly due to a read error. The chain has TRBV7-7 and TRBJ1-4; no definite D call. Germline CDR1 and CDR2: SSHAT and FNYEAQ (reference sequence). This CDR3 has 13 residues. The CDR3 here is CASSPAGEEKLFF. CDR3 in DNA: TGTGCTAGCAGCCCCGCCGGGGAAGAAAAACTGTTTTTT.

This clone was picked up a small number of times. The J gene is TRBJ1-2, the V gene TRBV28; D may be TRBD1 (6 bases). V lost 1 base and J lost 2, with 11 bases in between. CDR1 is MDHEN and CDR2 is SYDVKM in the germline V gene. This CDR3 spans 15 amino acids. The CDR3 is CASSLFGGPNYGYTF. The CDR3 nucleotides read TGTGCCAGCAGTTTATTTGGGGGCCCGAACTATGGCTACACCTTC.

V is TRBV7-2 and J is TRBJ2-7; D remains ambiguous. CDR1 is SGHTA and CDR2 is FQGNSA in the germline V gene. V lost 3 bases, J lost 9 bases, and 12 bases lay in between. This CDR3 has 12 residues. The CDR3 nucleotides read TGTGCCAGCAGCTTGGGATCCCCGGGGCAGTACTTC. It translates to CASSLGSPGQYF.